The 24 T cell receptor beta chains reported below all come from one sample, sequenced in a study of metastatic and nonmetastatic thyroid tumors. Using MiXCR, TCRdb re-called clones from the PCR reads. The sample yields tens of thousands of clones, roughly an eighth seen once. Nobody among the patients had been given any treatment before thyroid surgery. The sequencing input was tumor tissue. These receptors originate from a female donor with papillary thyroid cancer or a benign thyroid nodule (not recorded which). Some clones in this sample may be carry-over from other donors' samples.

This clone was counted many times. The chain joins TRBV20-1 to TRBJ2-7; tentative D call: TRBD2 (6 bases). Trimming took 6 bases from V and 0 from J, leaving 21 bases between them. Germline V gives CDR1 DFQATT, CDR2 SNEGSKA (reference sequence). This CDR3 is 16 amino acids long. The CDR3: CSARKQSGDSSYEQYF. The CDR3, as DNA: TGCAGTGCGCGTAAGCAATCGGGAGACAGCTCCTACGAGCAGTACTTC.

V gene TRBV10-1 combines with J gene TRBJ1-1; TRBD1 aligns across 7 bases. V gave up 6 bases and J gave up 4 bases; unmatched junction bases: 17. The CDR3 is made up of 17 amino acids. The germline CDR1 and CDR2 sequences are WNHNN and SYGVQD (reference sequence). The DNA of the CDR3 is TGCGCCAGCAGCCCCGGGGACGGGACAGTACTGGGCACTGAAGCTTTCTTT. This gives the protein CASSPGDGTVLGTEAFF.

This clone was counted many times. This chain joins TRBV6-2 or TRBV6-3 and TRBJ1-4, with D unresolved. This CDR3 has 13 residues. Germline lookup yields CDR1 MNHEY and CDR2 SVGEGT. V lost 2 bases to trimming and J lost 4 bases, with 5 bases between them. This CDR3 reads CASSYESNEKLFF. The DNA for the CDR3 is TGTGCCAGCAGTTACGAGAGTAATGAAAAACTGTTTTTT.

This sequence joins TRBV28 and TRBJ2-3; TRBD1 matches at 9 bases. CDR3 length: 21 amino acids. V gave up 4 bases and J gave up 3 bases; unmatched junction bases: 23. Germline V CDR1 and CDR2: MDHEN, SYDVKM. CDR3 loop: CASSSKIPGQGGSLRTDTQYF. CDR3 DNA: TGTGCCAGCAGTTCTAAGATCCCGGGACAGGGAGGGTCACTCCGAACAGATACGCAGTATTTT.

At least ten counts were recorded for this clone. The V gene is TRBV11-2, the J gene TRBJ1-1; D perhaps matches TRBD1 (6 bases). This CDR3 comprises 14 residues. The V end lost 0 bases, the J end lost 8 bases, and 13 bases lay between the germline ends. Germline V gene lookup returns CDR1 SGHAT and CDR2 FQNNGV. Here the CDR3 reads CASSLDGGRGEAFF. For the CDR3, the DNA is TGTGCCAGCAGCTTAGATGGGGGCAGGGGAGAAGCTTTCTTT.

In its sample, this clone was seen a few times. The genes are TRBV2 and TRBJ1-1, with D perhaps matching TRBD1 (6 bases). The CDR3 totals 15 residues. Trimming removed 7 bases at V and 1 base at J, with 16 bases between. Germline loops: CDR1 SNHLY, CDR2 FYNNEI. The CDR3 bases are TGTGCCAGCACTTCGGCGGGGGGACAGAACACTGAAGCTTTCTTT. Translation gives CASTSAGGQNTEAFF. Supplemented by reference TRBV2 and TRBJ1-1, the full variable domain reads EPEVTQTPSHQVTQMGQEVILRCVPISNHLYFYWYRQILGQKVEFLVSFYNNEISEKSEIFDDQFSVERPDGSNFTLKIRSTKLEDSAMYFCASTSAGGQNTEAFFGQGTRLTVV.

There are a few counts of this clone. This CDR3 fails to terminate in the conserved phenylalanine or tryptophan, so it likely reflects a read error. The V and J genes are TRBV7-2 and TRBJ1-2; possible D gene TRBD1, 6 bases. Trimming pared 2 bases from V and 1 base from J, leaving 8 bases between. This CDR3 contains 14 residues. The germline gives CDR1 SGHTA, CDR2 FQGNSA. This chain's CDR3 is CASSLMTGNYGYTS. The CDR3 DNA follows: TGTGCCAGCAGCTTAATGACAGGTAACTATGGCTACACCTCC.

Many counts were recorded for this clone. This sequence joins TRBV14 and TRBJ2-2; 11 positions agree with TRBD1. Germline V gene sequence: CDR1 SGHDN, CDR2 FVKESK. Unmatched junction bases numbered 5, after V lost 4 bases and J lost 4 bases. This CDR3 has 16 amino acids. The CDR3 sequence is CASSPGTGGVTGELFF. CDR3 in DNA: TGTGCCAGCAGCCCAGGGACAGGGGGAGTCACCGGGGAGCTGTTTTTT.

Many counts were recorded for this clone. The chain recombines TRBV19 with TRBJ2-1, with a weak D call TRBD2 (6 bases). CDR3 length: 15 amino acids. The germline V and J ends were trimmed by 5 bases and 5 bases, with 16 bases remaining between them. CDR1 LNHDA and CDR2 SQIVND come from the germline V gene (reference sequence). In nucleotides, the CDR3 is TGTGCCAGTAGTCCCCTGGGGGGTTCTCACAATGAGCAGTTCTTC. Translated: CASSPLGGSHNEQFF.

This clone was observed many times. The chain joins TRBV14 to TRBJ1-4, with TRBD1 as a possible D gene (5 bases). The CDR3 is 15 amino acids. The ends were cut back, 2 bases at V and 7 bases at J, with 14 bases in the middle. The V gene's germline CDR1 is SGHDN and CDR2 FVKESK. This chain's CDR3 is CASSQNGQGIEKLFF. CDR3 coding DNA: TGTGCCAGCAGCCAAAACGGGCAGGGAATTGAAAAACTGTTTTTT.

Remarks on this clone: Germline is not matched at one junction end, which may reflect a read error. This chain links TRBV18 with TRBJ2-7; D ambiguous. In germline, CDR1 is KGHSH, CDR2 LQKENI. CDR3 length equals 13 residues. Written as DNA, the CDR3 is TGTGCCAGCCCACCACCGGGCACGGACGATCAGTACTTC. Encoded protein: CASPPPGTDDQYF.

This clone was counted only a few times. A much larger clone sits a single nucleotide away, making a read error possible. The chain recombines TRBV29-1 with TRBJ2-2; tentatively, D is TRBD2 (6 bases). The CDR3 runs 12 residues. Germline V gene data show CDR1 as SQVTM and CDR2 as ANQGSEA. The CDR3 DNA reads as TGCAGCGGAGGACTGGGGACCGGGGAGGTGTTTTTT. It is translated as CSGGLGTGEVFF.

This clone was found many times. The chain uses TRBV20-1 and TRBJ1-2, with a possible D match to TRBD1 (5 bases). The CDR3 has 11 residues. Germline V gene data show CDR1 as DFQATT and CDR2 as SNEGSKA (reference sequence). The V and J ends lost 6 bases and 2 bases respectively, with 7 bases between them. The CDR3 DNA sequence: TGCAGTGCATGGGGGAACTATGGCTACACCTTC. It encodes CSAWGNYGYTF.

This clone came up many times. A single base separates this from a much larger clone, so it may be a read error. At the DNA level, this CDR3 is encoded by other sequences in the same sample as well. The chain uses TRBV6-1 and TRBJ2-7, with 8 positions matching TRBD1. V trimming: 6 bases; J trimming: 4 bases; junction bases outside the gene matches: 11. The germline CDR1 and CDR2 sequences are MNHNS and SASEGT. This CDR3 has 15 residues. The CDR3 DNA follows: TGTGCCAGCAGACTCCCCGGGACAGGAATATACGAGCAGTACTTC. It codes for CASRLPGTGIYEQYF.

V gene TRBV7-8 combines with J gene TRBJ1-5, with D maybe TRBD1 (5 bases). The CDR3 spans 15 residues. CDR1 SGHVS and CDR2 FQNEAQ come from the germline V gene. The V end was cut by 6 bases, the J end by 6 bases, with 18 bases between. The CDR3 is CASRRSLGVGQPQHF. CDR3 coding DNA: TGTGCCAGCAGGAGGTCCCTGGGGGTCGGTCAGCCCCAGCATTTT.

As for this clone: A much larger clone is a single base away; this may be a read error. The V gene is TRBV5-8, the J gene TRBJ2-7; 8 bases fit TRBD1. Germline CDR1 is SGHTS and CDR2 is YDEGEE. CDR3 length: 13 residues. Here the CDR3 reads CAISLGTGYEQYF. As DNA, the CDR3 is TGTGCCATCAGCTTGGGGACAGGTTACGAGCAGTACTTC.

This clone was seen ten or more times. The J gene is TRBJ2-3, the V gene TRBV6-2 or TRBV6-3, with D hard to call. V was trimmed by 7 bases and J by 1 base, leaving 9 bases between them. CDR3 size: 13 residues. Germline lookup yields CDR1 MNHEY and CDR2 SVGEGT. CDR3 coding DNA: TGTGCCAGCATGTTAAGCGGCACAGATACGCAGTATTTT. This encodes CASMLSGTDTQYF.

The gene calls are TRBV3-1 and TRBJ2-1; 13 nucleotides match TRBD2. V dropped 2 bases and J dropped 0; count of bases not matched to a gene: 7. Germline lookup yields CDR1 LGHDT and CDR2 YNNKEL (reference sequence). The CDR3 contains 19 residues. CDR3: CASSQTPGTSGNSYNEQFF. The CDR3 DNA is TGTGCCAGCAGCCAAACCCCTGGGACTAGCGGGAACTCCTACAATGAGCAGTTCTTC.

This clone has ten or more counts. The rearrangement joins TRBV12-5 to TRBJ2-4; TRBD1 might be the D (6 bases). Germline CDR1 LGHNT, CDR2 FRNRAP. This CDR3 spans 14 amino acids. Trimming stripped 2 bases from V and 1 base from J, with 6 bases between. The CDR3 sequence: CASGLTGAKNIQYF. DNA of the CDR3: TGTGCTAGTGGTTTGACAGGGGCCAAAAACATTCAGTACTTC.

This clone occurred many times. V usage is TRBV10-3 and J usage is TRBJ1-2, with 8 bases that match TRBD1. The CDR3 has 14 amino acids. CDR1 is ENHRY, CDR2 SYGVKD, per germline. V was pared by 8 bases and J by 2 bases, with 7 bases of the junction left unmatched. As DNA, the CDR3 is TGTGCCATCGGGGCGTGGACAGGGAACTATGGCTACACCTTC. Amino acids: CAIGAWTGNYGYTF.

This clone was found many times. The chain uses TRBV5-1 and TRBJ2-1; the match to TRBD2 covers 8 bases. V lost 8 bases and J lost 5; bases outside the gene matches: 12. The germline CDR1 and CDR2 sequences are SGHRS and YFSETQ. The CDR3 has 15 amino acids. The CDR3 DNA reads as TGCGCCAGTAAAGAAATAGCGGGAAAGAACAATGAGCAGTTCTTC. It is translated as CASKEIAGKNNEQFF.

At least ten counts were recorded for this clone. The chain uses TRBV3-1 and TRBJ2-1, with TRBD2 matching 12 bases. With 5 bases clipped from V and 0 bases from J, the junction kept 2 bases outside the gene matches. This CDR3 comprises 16 residues. CDR1 and CDR2 (germline): LGHDT, YNNKEL (reference sequence). The CDR3 loop reads CASSGTSGYSYNEQFF. The CDR3 DNA reads TGTGCCAGCAGCGGGACTAGCGGGTACTCCTACAATGAGCAGTTCTTC.

This clone occurred many times. CDR3 amino acids: CASSSFSGSYEQYF. DNA for the CDR3: TGTGCCAGCAGTTCGTTTAGCGGGAGCTACGAGCAGTACTTC. The chain couples TRBV12-3 or TRBV12-4 to TRBJ2-7, with 9 nucleotides matching TRBD2. Unmatched junction bases numbered 4, after V lost 4 bases and J lost 3 bases. This CDR3 has 14 residues.

This clone was found many times. The gene calls are TRBV12-3 or TRBV12-4 and TRBJ2-5, with a possible D match to TRBD1 (5 bases). The CDR3 is 15 amino acids. V was clipped by 4 bases and J by 2 bases, with 14 bases between them. The CDR3 coding sequence is TGTGCCAGCAGTTCACCCAGGGATCTACAAGAGACCCAGTACTTC. Its protein is CASSSPRDLQETQYF.